This T cell receptor (beta chain) appears in the sequencing data of a study of PD-1 blockade in classical Hodgkin lymphoma. Study-level results: Relapsed/refractory patients reportedly had the lowest baseline TCR diversity, below newly diagnosed patients, who were below healthy donors.

TCRdb's copy holds only in-frame clones and misses some; the assay was immunoSEQ multiplex PCR. This repertoire shows roughly 52,000 clones, 86% found once; its top ten account for about 6.7%. Concerning this clone: Its antigen is unidentified.

The germline CDR1 and CDR2 sequences are SQVTM and ANQGSEA. Deletions cut 3 bases from V and 0 bases from J, with 10 bases between. This CDR3 region has 14 residues. The time point here: cycle 4 day 1 (C4D1), after 6 weeks of nivolumab. Brentuximab vedotin exposure varied, and every patient relapsed after autologous stem cell transplantation. Sequenced material: peripheral blood mononuclear cells (PBMCs), taken before the fourth cycle of nivolumab. This sequence was found in a human donor with classical Hodgkin lymphoma. The chain is built from TRBV29-1 and TRBJ2-3; tentative D call: TRBD2 (5 bases). The CDR3 reads CSVDGPSSTDTQYF. The CDR3, as DNA: TGCAGCGTTGATGGGCCTAGCAGCACAGATACGCAGTATTTT.